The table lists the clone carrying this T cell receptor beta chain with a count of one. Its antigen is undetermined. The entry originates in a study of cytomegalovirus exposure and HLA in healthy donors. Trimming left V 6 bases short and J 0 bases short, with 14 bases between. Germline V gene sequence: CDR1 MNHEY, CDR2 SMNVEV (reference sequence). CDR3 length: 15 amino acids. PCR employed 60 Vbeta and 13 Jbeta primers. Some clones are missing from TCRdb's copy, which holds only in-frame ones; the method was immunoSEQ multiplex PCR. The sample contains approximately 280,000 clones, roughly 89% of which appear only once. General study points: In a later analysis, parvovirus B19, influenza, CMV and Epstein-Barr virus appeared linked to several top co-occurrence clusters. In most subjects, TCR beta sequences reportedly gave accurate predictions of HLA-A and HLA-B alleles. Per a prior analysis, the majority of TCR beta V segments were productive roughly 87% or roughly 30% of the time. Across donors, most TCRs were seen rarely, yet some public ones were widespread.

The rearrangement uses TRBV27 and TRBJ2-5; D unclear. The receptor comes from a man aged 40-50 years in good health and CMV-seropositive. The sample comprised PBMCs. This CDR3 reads CASSQHPRYQETQYF. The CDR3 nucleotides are TGTGCCAGCAGCCAACACCCCAGATACCAAGAGACCCAGTACTTC.